The subject of this entry is one T cell receptor beta chain. The antigen is unknown. The source of the sample is a study of cytomegalovirus exposure and HLA in healthy donors. The study ran its PCR with 60 Vbeta and 13 Jbeta primers. The repertoire was sequenced with immunoSEQ multiplex PCR; TCRdb's copy has only in-frame clones and lacks some. The table shows around 250,000 clones, with 70% to 90% occurring only once. Regarding the study as a whole: Sequencing probably produced one cluster of sequence variants that were highly shared. V segments that were indistinguishable, TRBV6-2 and TRBV6-3 among them, were omitted from analysis.

The germline V gene has CDR1 LNHDA and CDR2 SQIVND (reference sequence). This CDR3 contains 13 residues. The ends lost 3 bases at V and 9 bases at J; junction bases unmatched: 5. The chain links TRBV19 to TRBJ2-1, with 7 positions matching TRBD2. This TCR came from a woman aged 60-75 years in good health and CMV-seropositive. The source material was PBMCs. Written as DNA, the CDR3 is TGTGCCAGTAGTATTGGGAGGGGCGTTGAGCAGTTCTTC. This sequence encodes CASSIGRGVEQFF.